This paragraph reports one TCR beta chain. This entry belongs to a study of blood T cell repertoires in COVID-19. Study in general: T cells, B-cell-depleted T cells, or PBMCs supplied cDNA or gDNA.

TCRdb's copy holds only in-frame clones and misses some; the assay was immunoSEQ multiplex PCR. Here the sample spans over 200,000 clones, about 86% being singletons. The sequencing input was peripheral blood. The TCR was taken from a man between 40 and 49 years old with active or convalescent COVID-19.

The CDR3 DNA reads TGTGCCAGCAGCTTGGTCAGTGAAAAACTGTTTTTT. Translated, it gives CASSLVSEKLFF. This rearrangement joins TRBV7-9 to TRBJ1-4; the D is unclear. The CDR3 extends over 12 amino acids. V lost 3 bases and J lost 7, with 6 bases in between. The germline V gene has CDR1 SEHNR and CDR2 FQNEAQ (reference sequence).